The rows below give T cell receptor beta chains drawn from one sample of a study of identical twins. In TCRdb, the 5' RACE reads were re-called with MiXCR into one record per CDR3 protein. The sample carries about 530,000 distinct CDR3 sequences, 20% to 25% recorded once. The same sample was also studied in work on yellow fever vaccine responses in identical twins.

Source material: CD4+ T cells sorted from blood. Source of these receptors: a woman between 18 and 29 years old in good health. CDR3s include the opening cysteine and the closing phenylalanine or tryptophan. The order of the fields is V gene, D gene, clone size, J gene, CDR3 DNA, CDR3 protein. A D gene is named only where the DNA matches it firmly. A clone size is listed for some rows: how often the clone was seen (once, few, many), or a class if it is expanded.

v_call: TRBV12-3/TRBV12-4; d_call: NA; clone_size: NA; j_call: TRBJ2-7; cdr3_nt: TGTACCAGCAGTTATAGCTCCTACGAGCAGTACTTC; cdr3_aa: CTSSYSSYEQYF
v_call: TRBV3-1; d_call: TRBD2; clone_size: many; j_call: TRBJ2-3; cdr3_nt: TGTGCCAGCAGCCAAATAGCGGGAGCAGCAGATACGCAGTATTTT; cdr3_aa: CASSQIAGAADTQYF
v_call: TRBV3-1; d_call: NA; clone_size: few; j_call: TRBJ2-4; cdr3_nt: TGTGCCAGCAGTAATTTGGCAGGGGCGAACATTCAGTACTTC; cdr3_aa: CASSNLAGANIQYF
v_call: TRBV12-3/TRBV12-4; d_call: NA; clone_size: NA; j_call: TRBJ2-1; cdr3_nt: TGTGCCAGCACTGGGGGCGGGGGCTACAATGAGCAGTTCTTC; cdr3_aa: CASTGGGGYNEQFF
v_call: TRBV10-3; d_call: TRBD1; clone_size: few; j_call: TRBJ1-3; cdr3_nt: TGTGCCATCAGGGACAGGGCTGGAAACACCATATATTTT; cdr3_aa: CAIRDRAGNTIYF
v_call: TRBV2; d_call: TRBD2; clone_size: NA; j_call: TRBJ2-1; cdr3_nt: TGTGCCAGCATAGGCCTAGCGGAACTCTACAATGAGCAGTTCTTC; cdr3_aa: CASIGLAELYNEQFF
v_call: TRBV29-1; d_call: TRBD1; clone_size: NA; j_call: TRBJ2-2; cdr3_nt: TGCAGCGTTACCTCCGGGACAGCTAACACCGGGGAGCTGTTTTTT; cdr3_aa: CSVTSGTANTGELFF
v_call: TRBV6-2/TRBV6-3; d_call: TRBD1; clone_size: NA; j_call: TRBJ1-6; cdr3_nt: TGTGCCAGCAGCCCCGACAGGGGAAGAAATTCACCCCTCCACTTT; cdr3_aa: CASSPDRGRNSPLHF
v_call: TRBV7-7; d_call: TRBD2; clone_size: NA; j_call: TRBJ2-2; cdr3_nt: TGTGCCAGCAGCGGGGCCGGGACTAGCGGGATTGGGGAGCTGTTTTTT; cdr3_aa: CASSGAGTSGIGELFF
v_call: TRBV11-2; d_call: NA; clone_size: few; j_call: TRBJ1-4; cdr3_nt: TGTGCCAGCAGCTCACACCTTAATGAAAAACTGTTTTTT; cdr3_aa: CASSSHLNEKLFF
v_call: TRBV12-3/TRBV12-4; d_call: TRBD2; clone_size: NA; j_call: TRBJ2-1; cdr3_nt: TGTGCCAGCAGTTTGCCCAGCGGGAGAAGAGGCGAGCAGTTCTTC; cdr3_aa: CASSLPSGRRGEQFF
v_call: TRBV5-6; d_call: NA; clone_size: NA; j_call: TRBJ2-7; cdr3_nt: TGTGCCAGCAGCGTGTGGGGGACCAGCTCCTACGAGCAGTACTTC; cdr3_aa: CASSVWGTSSYEQYF
v_call: TRBV5-5; d_call: NA; clone_size: few; j_call: TRBJ2-3; cdr3_nt: TGTGCCAGCAGCTTGGGGCAGGCCCCAGATACGCAGTATTTT; cdr3_aa: CASSLGQAPDTQYF
v_call: TRBV12-3/TRBV12-4; d_call: TRBD2; clone_size: NA; j_call: TRBJ2-1; cdr3_nt: TGTGCCAGCAGGTTGACTAGCGGAAATAACAATGAGCAGTTCTTC; cdr3_aa: CASRLTSGNNNEQFF
v_call: TRBV20-1; d_call: TRBD1; clone_size: few; j_call: TRBJ2-2; cdr3_nt: TGCAGTGCTAGCAGGGGGCTAGCAGCCGGGGAGCTGTTTTTT; cdr3_aa: CSASRGLAAGELFF
v_call: TRBV28; d_call: TRBD2; clone_size: NA; j_call: TRBJ2-3; cdr3_nt: TGTGCCAGCACCCCGCCCCTAGCGGGAGGGCGAGGAGATACGCAGTATTTT; cdr3_aa: CASTPPLAGGRGDTQYF
v_call: TRBV4-1; d_call: NA; clone_size: NA; j_call: TRBJ2-7; cdr3_nt: TGCGCCAGCAGCCAAGGCATCTTATCCGACAGAGGACACGAGCAGTACTTC; cdr3_aa: CASSQGILSDRGHEQYF
v_call: TRBV14; d_call: NA; clone_size: NA; j_call: TRBJ1-5; cdr3_nt: TGTGCCAGCAGCCCATACCGGGACCGCTATAATCAGCCCCAGCATTTT; cdr3_aa: CASSPYRDRYNQPQHF
v_call: TRBV12-3/TRBV12-4; d_call: TRBD2; clone_size: NA; j_call: TRBJ2-1; cdr3_nt: TGTGCCAGCAGACCAGGACTAGCGGGAGCCGGAGAGCAGTTCTTC; cdr3_aa: CASRPGLAGAGEQFF
v_call: TRBV7-2; d_call: NA; clone_size: few; j_call: TRBJ1-5; cdr3_nt: TGTGCCAGCAGCTGGGACGGTGGAAGCAATCAGCCCCAGCATTTT; cdr3_aa: CASSWDGGSNQPQHF
v_call: TRBV20-1; d_call: NA; clone_size: once; j_call: TRBJ1-4; cdr3_nt: TGCAGTGCTAGAGATCTGGACACCGCAACTAATGAAAAACTGTTTTTT; cdr3_aa: CSARDLDTATNEKLFF
v_call: TRBV12-3/TRBV12-4; d_call: NA; clone_size: few; j_call: TRBJ2-1; cdr3_nt: TGTGCCAGCAGGACCCAACTAGCATGGCAGTTCTTC; cdr3_aa: CASRTQLAWQFF
v_call: TRBV10-3; d_call: TRBD2; clone_size: NA; j_call: TRBJ2-1; cdr3_nt: TGTGCCATCAGTCACCTTAGCGGGAAGGGGGGTTACAATGAGCAGTTCTTC; cdr3_aa: CAISHLSGKGGYNEQFF
v_call: TRBV20-1; d_call: TRBD1; clone_size: NA; j_call: TRBJ1-2; cdr3_nt: TGCAGTGCTAGAGGGGACAGTAAAGCTAACTATGGCTACACCTTC; cdr3_aa: CSARGDSKANYGYTF
v_call: TRBV28; d_call: NA; clone_size: NA; j_call: TRBJ2-1; cdr3_nt: TGTGCCAGCAGACTTGGACACGTCGGTAATGAGCAGTTCTTC; cdr3_aa: CASRLGHVGNEQFF
v_call: TRBV4-1; d_call: TRBD1; clone_size: NA; j_call: TRBJ2-7; cdr3_nt: TGCGCCAGCAGCCGAATAGACAGGGTCTACGAGCAGTACTTC; cdr3_aa: CASSRIDRVYEQYF
v_call: TRBV2; d_call: NA; clone_size: NA; j_call: TRBJ2-1; cdr3_nt: TGTGCCAGCAGTGGAACAGGAGGTTACAAGCAACAGGGTGAGCAGTTCTTC; cdr3_aa: CASSGTGGYKQQGEQFF
v_call: TRBV5-6; d_call: NA; clone_size: NA; j_call: TRBJ2-2; cdr3_nt: TGTGCCAGCAGTGATAGAGGGGAGCTGTTTTTT; cdr3_aa: CASSDRGELFF
v_call: TRBV5-1; d_call: NA; clone_size: few; j_call: TRBJ2-5; cdr3_nt: TGCGCCAGCAGCCCAACAGCCGGGACATCTGTCGGGGAGACCCAGTACTTC; cdr3_aa: CASSPTAGTSVGETQYF
v_call: TRBV10-3; d_call: NA; clone_size: NA; j_call: TRBJ2-2; cdr3_nt: TGTGCCATCAGTGGTTGGGATAACACCGGGGAGCTGTTTTTT; cdr3_aa: CAISGWDNTGELFF
v_call: TRBV6-5; d_call: TRBD1; clone_size: NA; j_call: TRBJ2-7; cdr3_nt: TGTGCCAGCGTTGTGCGACAGGGGGCTTACGAGCAGTACTTC; cdr3_aa: CASVVRQGAYEQYF
v_call: TRBV5-1; d_call: TRBD2; clone_size: NA; j_call: TRBJ2-5; cdr3_nt: TGCGCCAGCAGCTTGCCACTAGCGGTGGGACAAGAGACCCAGTACTTC; cdr3_aa: CASSLPLAVGQETQYF
v_call: TRBV12-3/TRBV12-4; d_call: NA; clone_size: NA; j_call: TRBJ1-1; cdr3_nt: TGTGCCAGCAGTTTAGCCCTGTACACTGAAGCTTTCTTT; cdr3_aa: CASSLALYTEAFF
v_call: TRBV24-1; d_call: TRBD1; clone_size: NA; j_call: TRBJ2-3; cdr3_nt: TGTGCCACCAGTGGCCTCCGGGACAGGGACACAGATACGCAGTATTTT; cdr3_aa: CATSGLRDRDTDTQYF
v_call: TRBV19; d_call: NA; clone_size: NA; j_call: TRBJ2-7; cdr3_nt: TGTGCCAGTAGTATGGGCCAGGGTTCCTACGAGCAGTACTTC; cdr3_aa: CASSMGQGSYEQYF
v_call: TRBV5-1; d_call: NA; clone_size: NA; j_call: TRBJ1-1; cdr3_nt: TGCGCCAGCAGCGGAACAGGACAGCACACTGAAGCTTTCTTT; cdr3_aa: CASSGTGQHTEAFF
v_call: TRBV6-1; d_call: TRBD1; clone_size: NA; j_call: TRBJ1-2; cdr3_nt: TGTGCCAGCAGTCAAGACAGGGGGGTAAAAGGCTACACCTTC; cdr3_aa: CASSQDRGVKGYTF
v_call: TRBV11-2; d_call: NA; clone_size: few; j_call: TRBJ1-1; cdr3_nt: TGTGCCAGCAGCTTAGACGAGACAGTTCTGGCTTTCTTT; cdr3_aa: CASSLDETVLAFF
v_call: TRBV7-2; d_call: NA; clone_size: NA; j_call: TRBJ2-2; cdr3_nt: TGTGCCAGCAGCCCTGAAAGGGGGGTCGGGGAGCTGTTTTTT; cdr3_aa: CASSPERGVGELFF
v_call: TRBV10-3; d_call: NA; clone_size: few; j_call: TRBJ2-7; cdr3_nt: TGTGCCATCAGTGAAACAGGATCCTACGAGCAGTACTTC; cdr3_aa: CAISETGSYEQYF
v_call: TRBV15; d_call: NA; clone_size: NA; j_call: TRBJ2-3; cdr3_nt: TGTGCCACCAGCAGAGAGAAGATGACTGCAGATACGCAGTATTTT; cdr3_aa: CATSREKMTADTQYF
v_call: TRBV6-5; d_call: NA; clone_size: NA; j_call: TRBJ2-7; cdr3_nt: TGTGCCAGCAGTTACTCGGTAATAGCGCCAGCCTACGAGCAGTACTTC; cdr3_aa: CASSYSVIAPAYEQYF
v_call: TRBV2; d_call: NA; clone_size: few; j_call: TRBJ1-5; cdr3_nt: TGTGCCAGCACGTTTGGGGTGGATCAGCCCCAGCATTTT; cdr3_aa: CASTFGVDQPQHF
v_call: TRBV12-3/TRBV12-4; d_call: NA; clone_size: NA; j_call: TRBJ1-5; cdr3_nt: TGTGCCAGCAGTAACAGGGTGAGCAATCAGCCCCAGCATTTT; cdr3_aa: CASSNRVSNQPQHF
v_call: TRBV12-3/TRBV12-4; d_call: NA; clone_size: NA; j_call: TRBJ2-3; cdr3_nt: TGTGCCAGCGCCGCGGGACACGCCTTTATAGATACGCAGTATTTT; cdr3_aa: CASAAGHAFIDTQYF
v_call: TRBV20-1; d_call: TRBD1; clone_size: few; j_call: TRBJ2-1; cdr3_nt: TGCAGTGCTTCCCGGGACAGGGAAAACAATGAGCAGTTCTTC; cdr3_aa: CSASRDRENNEQFF
v_call: TRBV20-1; d_call: NA; clone_size: NA; j_call: TRBJ2-5; cdr3_nt: TGCAGTGCCGAAGAGACCCAGTACTTC; cdr3_aa: CSAEETQYF